This entry lists 16 T cell receptor beta chains sequenced from one sample in a study of Ad26.COV2.S vaccination and SARS-CoV-2 variants. This sample's treatment: some 20 received Ad26.COV2.S at low or high dose, single or two shots; five or six received placebo; per-sample allocation not given. The study sampled participants on day 63 after the first vaccine or placebo injection. Measured with immunoSEQ multiplex PCR; TCRdb has only the in-frame clones, and not every one. The sample carries hundreds of thousands of clones, roughly nine tenths recorded once. Sequencing was performed on peripheral blood, taken in a trial of Ad26.COV2.S vaccine versus placebo. The receptors stem from a person between 18 and 60 years old who received the Ad26.COV2.S COVID-19 vaccine or a placebo.

The genes are TRBV10-3 and TRBJ1-4, with 12 positions matching TRBD1. With V trimmed by 0 bases and J by 8 bases, 10 bases remained unmatched. The CDR3 spans 18 residues. The germline V gene encodes CDR1 ENHRY and CDR2 SYGVKD. CDR3 nucleotides: TGTGCCATCAGTGAGTCGACGGGACAGGGGGCTGGAGGGGAAAAACTGTTTTTT. Its protein product is CAISESTGQGAGGEKLFF.

The chain is built from TRBV7-9 and TRBJ2-1, with 7 bases aligning to TRBD1. The CDR3 sequence is 14 residues long. V lost 5 bases and J lost 9; bases outside the gene matches: 10. The germline V gene encodes CDR1 SEHNR and CDR2 FQNEAQ (reference sequence). The CDR3 DNA follows: TGTGCCAGCAGCCCGGGACAGTTAAATCCTGAGCAGTTCTTC. It translates to CASSPGQLNPEQFF.

This clone was detected once. The gene calls are TRBV9 and TRBJ1-3, with D possibly being TRBD1 (5 bases). CDR1 is SGDLS, CDR2 YYNGEE, per germline. The CDR3 is 17 amino acids. Trimming took off 4 bases at V and 0 bases at J, with 17 bases between the two ends. The CDR3 DNA follows: TGTGCCAGCAGCCCCCGAGGAAACAGGTACTCTGGAAACACCATATATTTT. This translates into CASSPRGNRYSGNTIYF.

The CDR3 loop reads CASSPAGDSYNEQFF. CDR3 DNA sequence: TGTGCCAGCAGCCCGGCGGGAGATTCCTACAATGAGCAGTTCTTC. The chain is built from TRBV5-4 and TRBJ2-1, with TRBD2 matching 7 bases. V lost 4 bases to trimming and J lost 1 base; unmatched junction nucleotides: 5. The CDR3 is 15 amino acids. CDR1 and CDR2 from the germline V gene are SGHNT and YYREEE (reference sequence). Variable domain in full (rest from reference TRBV5-4 and TRBJ2-1): ETGVTQSPTHLIKTRGQQVTLRCSSQSGHNTVSWYQQALGQGPQFIFQYYREEENGRGNFPPRFSGLQFPNYSSELNVNALELDDSALYLCASSPAGDSYNEQFFGPGTRLTVL.

V gene TRBV4-2 combines with J gene TRBJ1-1, with TRBD1 matching 7 bases. V was clipped by 3 bases and J by 6 bases; unmatched bases: 7. Germline loops: CDR1 LGHNA, CDR2 YNFKEQ. CDR3 size: 14 residues. The CDR3 spells CASSQREGAAEAFF. CDR3 bases: TGTGCCAGCAGCCAGAGGGAGGGGGCCGCTGAAGCTTTCTTT.

As to this clone: The sample contains more than one DNA sequence encoding this CDR3. The chain is built from TRBV6-5 and TRBJ1-1; D not resolved. Germline-derived CDR1 and CDR2 are MNHEY and SVGAGI. This CDR3 spans 13 amino acids. V was clipped by 2 bases and J by 3 bases, with 7 bases between them. The CDR3 protein is CASSYGRDTEAFF. Here the CDR3 DNA reads TGTGCCAGCAGTTACGGGAGAGACACTGAAGCTTTCTTT.

The V call is TRBV19, the J call TRBJ2-5; no reliable D call. The germline V gene has CDR1 LNHDA and CDR2 SQIVND (reference sequence). The CDR3 extends over 13 amino acids. V gave up 0 bases and J gave up 3 bases, with 5 bases separating them. The CDR3 loop is CASSIDTEETQYF. The CDR3 nucleotides read TGTGCCAGTAGTATAGATACCGAAGAGACCCAGTACTTC.

The V gene is TRBV10-3, the J gene TRBJ2-2, with 10 bases matching TRBD1. Germline CDR1 reads ENHRY; CDR2 reads SYGVKD. This CDR3 contains 16 residues. After removal of 10 bases from V and 5 bases from J, the junction contained 13 bases not matched to a gene. The CDR3 is CATRPSGTGDTGELFF. As DNA, the CDR3 is TGTGCCACCCGACCCTCCGGGACAGGGGATACCGGGGAGCTGTTTTTT.

The rearrangement joins TRBV9 to TRBJ1-5, with a possible D match to TRBD1 (6 bases). CDR1 and CDR2 from the germline V gene are SGDLS and YYNGEE. Trimming pared 3 bases from V and 7 bases from J, leaving 14 bases between. This CDR3 is built from 14 residues. The DNA for the CDR3 is TGTGCCAGCAGCGCAACAGGGTGGGACCAGCCCCAGCATTTT. It encodes CASSATGWDQPQHF.

The gene calls are TRBV5-4 and TRBJ1-2; TRBD1 might be the D (5 bases). The CDR3 spans 15 residues. V gave up 4 bases and J gave up 4 bases, with 17 bases separating them. CDR1 and CDR2 from the germline V gene are SGHNT and YYREEE (reference sequence). The chain's CDR3 is CASSLMVGEGYGYTF. As DNA, the CDR3 is TGTGCCAGCAGCCTGATGGTAGGGGAGGGCTATGGCTACACCTTC.

V is TRBV7-2 and J is TRBJ2-1, with a possible D match to TRBD2 (7 bases). CDR1 and CDR2 (germline): SGHTA, FQGNSA. The V and J ends lost 2 bases and 12 bases respectively, with 14 bases between them. The CDR3 runs to 13 residues. The CDR3 here is CASSLNRDYRQFF. The CDR3 region has the DNA TGTGCCAGCAGCTTAAACAGGGACTATCGGCAGTTCTTC.

The chain employs TRBV7-9 and TRBJ2-7; a weak D match, TRBD1 (6 bases). The V gene lost 2 bases and the J gene lost 4 bases, with 15 bases spanning the gap. Germline loops: CDR1 SEHNR, CDR2 FQNEAQ (reference sequence). This CDR3 is 15 amino acids long. CDR3 protein: CASSLWYRDTYEQYF. As DNA, the CDR3 is TGTGCCAGCAGCTTATGGTACAGGGATACTTACGAGCAGTACTTC.

The rearrangement uses TRBV6-2 or TRBV6-3 and TRBJ2-7; the D is unclear. CDR1 is MNHEY, CDR2 SVGEGT, per germline. The CDR3 sequence is 11 residues long. Trimming shortened V by 4 bases and J by 7 bases, and 8 bases separated the two germline ends. The CDR3 reads CASSLGREQYV. The CDR3 coding sequence is TGTGCCAGCAGTTTAGGTCGGGAGCAGTACGTC.

The V and J genes are TRBV5-1 and TRBJ2-3; D ambiguous. Trimming shortened V by 4 bases and J by 2 bases, and 11 bases separated the two germline ends. Germline V lookup: CDR1 SGHRS, CDR2 YFSETQ. The length of the CDR3 is 14 residues. The CDR3 protein is CASSLRAITDTQYF. CDR3 DNA sequence: TGCGCCAGCAGCCTCCGGGCCATCACAGATACGCAGTATTTT.

The chain carries TRBV28 and TRBJ2-4; D gene unclear. Trimming removed 2 bases from V and 0 bases from J, with 11 bases in between. Germline loops: CDR1 MDHEN, CDR2 SYDVKM. This CDR3 is 16 amino acids long. The CDR3 nucleotides read TGTGCCAGCAGTTTAGTAGGCCTCCTAGCCAAAAACATTCAGTACTTC. Protein: CASSLVGLLAKNIQYF.

There are a few counts of this clone. Other DNA sequences in this sample translate to the same CDR3. The V and J genes are TRBV18 and TRBJ1-1; no definite D call. Trimming took 3 bases from V and 0 from J, leaving 5 bases between them. Germline V gene data show CDR1 as KGHSH and CDR2 as LQKENI. CDR3 length equals 13 residues. The CDR3 protein is CASSPQVNTEAFF. CDR3 DNA: TGTGCCAGCTCACCTCAGGTGAACACTGAAGCTTTCTTT.